Described below is a single TCR beta chain sequence and its context. Authors' processing steps: Cell counts per sample came from amplifying reference gene primers. Only in-frame clones appear in the TCRdb table, and some are missing; sequencing was by immunoSEQ multiplex PCR. V, J and clone size are taken as reported in that table, and D and trimming were inferred from the DNA itself. This repertoire shows 150,000 to 200,000 clones, approximately 87% found once; its top ten account for nearly 2.5%. Germline-derived CDR1 and CDR2 are GTSNPN and SVGIG (reference sequence). This CDR3 has 13 residues. V lost 2 bases, J lost 0 bases, and 6 bases lay in between. The data derive from a study of blood T cell repertoires in COVID-19. Across the study: Researchers got acute and convalescent COVID-19 samples from the United States, Italy and Spain. T cells, B-cell-depleted T cells, or PBMCs supplied cDNA or gDNA.

The TCR comes from a man aged 35 to 55 with active or convalescent COVID-19. V is TRBV30 and J is TRBJ2-3, with D unclear. Sequenced material: peripheral blood. This CDR3 is CAWSRDSTDTQYF. The CDR3 DNA is TGTGCCTGGAGTCGAGATAGCACAGATACGCAGTATTTT.